The sequence of this T cell receptor beta chain was determined in a study of cytomegalovirus exposure and HLA in healthy donors. The V end was cut by 3 bases, the J end by 1 base, with 12 bases between. The CDR3 is 15 amino acids. CDR1 and CDR2 (germline): KGHSH, LQKENI. General study points: The authors confirmed in vitro that a few CMV-associated chains were specific for CMV antigens. A link between a missense DCLRE1C variant and TCR beta V- and J-gene trimming emerged from a later analysis.

Comments on this clone: Its antigen is not identified.

With 60 Vbeta and 13 Jbeta primers, the PCR was carried out. The data were produced by immunoSEQ multiplex PCR, yet TCRdb's version contains in-frame clones alone and is incomplete. There are roughly 100,000 clones in the sample; around 82% occur only once, and under 2% lies in the top ten. The sample consisted of PBMCs. The chain links TRBV18 to TRBJ1-1, with a tentative D call TRBD1 (5 bases). This TCR derives from a woman aged 40 to 49 in good health and CMV-seronegative. This CDR3 is CASSPVYGGNTEAFF. The CDR3 region has the DNA TGTGCCAGCTCACCGGTGTACGGGGGGAACACTGAAGCTTTCTTT.